The 25 T cell receptor beta chains presented below share a single source sample, sequenced in a study of blood T cell repertoires in COVID-19 (TCRdb year 2020). Libraries were built with the immunoSEQ multiplex PCR assay. TCRdb re-hosts the immuneACCESS table, in-frame sequences only. Its copies lack some clones; in the studies checked, an unresolved V gene accounts for under half of them, and the cause for the rest is not known. The sample includes about 330,000 clones, with about nine tenths observed a single time. Jointly, the top ten make up approximately 9.3% of the sample. Sequenced: peripheral blood. These receptor sequences come from a man aged 25-45 years with COVID-19, enrolled during active disease.

The gene calls are TRBV18 and TRBJ2-7, with TRBD1 matching 8 bases. This CDR3 has 14 amino acids. V shed 3 bases, J shed 4 bases, and the junction held 5 bases outside the gene matches. The germline V gene has CDR1 KGHSH and CDR2 LQKENI. The CDR3 is CASSPRDRPYEQYF. CDR3 DNA sequence: TGTGCCAGCTCACCTCGGGACAGGCCTTACGAGCAGTACTTC.

The chain has TRBV15 and TRBJ1-1, with D perhaps matching TRBD1 (6 bases). The CDR3 spans 14 residues. Trimming left V 3 bases short and J 1 base short, with 9 bases between. Germline CDR1 reads LNHNV; CDR2 reads YYDKDF (reference sequence). The DNA for the CDR3 is TGTGCCACCAGCAGCCGGACAGCGAACACTGAAGCTTTCTTT. Protein product: CATSSRTANTEAFF.

This clone was seen a single time. The DNA for the CDR3 is TGTGCCAGCAGCTTACGGACTAGCCCCACAGATACGCAGTATTTT. Protein product: CASSLRTSPTDTQYF. The chain uses TRBV7-9 and TRBJ2-3, with 8 bases fitting TRBD2. This CDR3 contains 15 residues. The germline gives CDR1 SEHNR, CDR2 FQNEAQ (reference sequence). Losses at the gene ends were 2 bases for V and 2 bases for J; bases not matched to a gene: 3. Using reference TRBV7-9 and TRBJ2-3 for the parts outside the CDR3, the full variable domain is DTGVSQNPRHKITKRGQNVTFRCDPISEHNRLYWYRQTLGQGPEFLTYFQNEAQLEKSRLLSDRFSAERPKGSFSTLEIQRTEQGDSAMYLCASSLRTSPTDTQYFGPGTRLTVL.

In this sample, this clone turned up a few times. This rearrangement joins TRBV6-5 to TRBJ1-2, with D possibly being TRBD1 (6 bases). V was clipped by 7 bases and J by 8 bases, with 20 bases between them. Per germline, CDR1 MNHEY and CDR2 SVGAGI. This CDR3 is 14 amino acids long. This CDR3 reads CASIKAGADGGYTF. The CDR3, as DNA: TGTGCCAGCATCAAGGCGGGGGCTGATGGCGGCTACACCTTC.

J is TRBJ2-5 and V is TRBV10-3; 8 nucleotides agree with TRBD2. Germline CDR1 reads ENHRY; CDR2 reads SYGVKD. The V and J ends lost 5 bases and 2 bases, in that order; junction bases with no gene match: 1. The CDR3 spans 13 residues. The CDR3: CAISSGGQETQYF. The CDR3 DNA sequence: TGTGCCATCAGTAGCGGGGGACAAGAGACCCAGTACTTC.

V and J are TRBV5-4 and TRBJ2-7; 11 bases map to TRBD2. The junction had 8 bases not matched to a gene; V was cut back by 4 bases and J by 2 bases. The CDR3 sequence is 16 residues long. Germline V gives CDR1 SGHNT, CDR2 YYREEE (reference sequence). CDR3: CASSAGGLADTYEQYF. Here the CDR3 DNA reads TGTGCCAGCAGCGCAGGGGGACTAGCGGACACCTACGAGCAGTACTTC.

The V gene is TRBV19, the J gene TRBJ2-1, with D maybe TRBD1 (6 bases). CDR3 length equals 14 residues. The germline CDR1 and CDR2 sequences are LNHDA and SQIVND (reference sequence). With 4 bases removed from V and 7 bases from J, the gap between germline ends came to 14 bases. CDR3 loop: CASSKWGPRNEQFF. The CDR3 DNA reads TGTGCCAGTAGTAAGTGGGGGCCGAGAAATGAGCAGTTCTTC.

J is TRBJ2-7 and V is TRBV2, with 7 nucleotides matching TRBD1. The CDR3 contains 12 residues. Losses at the gene ends were 7 bases for V and 6 bases for J; bases not matched to a gene: 6. Germline V gene sequence: CDR1 SNHLY, CDR2 FYNNEI. The chain's CDR3 is CASTYRGPEQYF. The CDR3, as DNA: TGTGCCAGCACCTACAGGGGCCCCGAGCAGTACTTC.

Here the CDR3 DNA reads TGTGCCAGTCATACAGGGGGCGATGAAAAACTGTTTTTT. Its protein is CASHTGGDEKLFF. V usage is TRBV12-3 or TRBV12-4 and J usage is TRBJ1-4, with 9 bases fitting TRBD1. The CDR3 spans 13 residues. With 9 bases clipped from V and 6 bases from J, the junction kept 5 bases outside the gene matches.

J is TRBJ1-2 and V is TRBV19; D call uncertain. Trimming took 0 bases from V and 1 from J, leaving 9 bases between them. Germline V gene lookup returns CDR1 LNHDA and CDR2 SQIVND (reference sequence). CDR3 length equals 15 residues. In DNA, the CDR3 is TGTGCCAGTAGTATAGATCACGGGAATAACTATGGCTACACCTTC. It yields the protein CASSIDHGNNYGYTF.

The chain is built from TRBV7-8 and TRBJ1-5, with 9 bases that match TRBD1. CDR1 and CDR2 (germline): SGHVS, FQNEAQ. This CDR3 contains 15 residues. With V trimmed by 1 base and J by 7 bases, 5 bases remained unmatched. CDR3 nucleotide sequence: TGTGCCAGCAGCTTAGACAGGGGGCGCAGGCAGCCCCAGCATTTT. Translating it yields CASSLDRGRRQPQHF.

The J gene is TRBJ1-5, the V gene TRBV28, with 9 bases fitting TRBD1. The CDR3 is 19 residues long. V lost 5 bases to trimming and J lost 0 bases; unmatched junction nucleotides: 14. Germline V CDR1 and CDR2: MDHEN, SYDVKM. CDR3 coding DNA: TGTGCCAGCAGTCCCCCCGGGACAGGGCCCTCTTATAGCAATCAGCCCCAGCATTTT. Translation gives CASSPPGTGPSYSNQPQHF.

The chain has TRBV27 and TRBJ2-1, with 8 bases that match TRBD2. CDR3 length: 19 amino acids. V was clipped by 2 bases and J by 0 bases; unmatched bases: 12. Germline V lookup: CDR1 MNHEY, CDR2 SMNVEV (reference sequence). CDR3 protein: CASSLLRGKRGGSYNEQFF. The CDR3 nucleotides are TGTGCCAGCAGTTTACTACGTGGGAAACGGGGGGGCTCCTACAATGAGCAGTTCTTC.

This chain joins TRBV7-9 and TRBJ2-7; 12 bases agree with TRBD2. With 4 bases clipped from V and 3 bases from J, the junction kept 13 bases outside the gene matches. Germline assignment: CDR1 SEHNR and CDR2 FQNEAQ (reference sequence). The CDR3 covers 18 residues. The CDR3 sequence: CASSYPRGTSGSLYEQYF. The CDR3 DNA reads TGTGCCAGCAGCTACCCCCGCGGGACTAGCGGGTCCCTCTACGAGCAGTACTTC. Together with reference TRBV7-9 and TRBJ2-7, the CDR3 gives the full variable domain: DTGVSQNPRHKITKRGQNVTFRCDPISEHNRLYWYRQTLGQGPEFLTYFQNEAQLEKSRLLSDRFSAERPKGSFSTLEIQRTEQGDSAMYLCASSYPRGTSGSLYEQYFGPGTRLTVT.

The rearrangement links TRBV27 to TRBJ1-1; tentative D call: TRBD1 (5 bases). The CDR3 has 14 residues. Per the germline V gene, CDR1 is MNHEY and CDR2 is SMNVEV (reference sequence). V shed 0 bases and J shed 3 bases, with 8 bases lying between them. CDR3 loop: CASSLSRQYTEAFF. The CDR3 nucleotides are TGTGCCAGCAGTTTATCCCGACAGTACACTGAAGCTTTCTTT.

The gene calls are TRBV19 and TRBJ2-7; 9 positions agree with TRBD1. The ends lost 7 bases at V and 7 bases at J; junction bases unmatched: 11. CDR1 and CDR2 (germline): LNHDA, SQIVND (reference sequence). The CDR3 has 14 residues. CDR3 in amino acids: CASTPGQGLTEQYF. The DNA for the CDR3 is TGTGCCAGTACCCCGGGACAGGGACTTACAGAGCAGTACTTC.

This rearrangement joins TRBV25-1 to TRBJ1-6; TRBD1 is a possible D gene (6 bases). This CDR3 is built from 15 residues. V was shortened by 2 bases and J by 10 bases, with 15 bases between the two germline ends. Germline V gene sequence: CDR1 MGHDK, CDR2 SYGVNS. The DNA for the CDR3 is TGTGCCAGCAGTGAACAGCGGCAGGGGCGATCACCCCTCCACTTT. It yields the protein CASSEQRQGRSPLHF. Supplemented by reference TRBV25-1 and TRBJ1-6, the full variable domain reads EADIYQTPRYLVIGTGKKITLECSQTMGHDKMYWYQQDPGMELHLIHYSYGVNSTEKGDLSSESTVSRIRTEHFPLTLESARPSHTSQYLCASSEQRQGRSPLHFGNGTRLTVT.

The rearrangement joins TRBV27 to TRBJ2-3, with a tentative D call TRBD1 (5 bases). V was pared by 3 bases and J by 7 bases, with 17 bases between. The length of the CDR3 is 15 residues. From germline, CDR1 is MNHEY and CDR2 SMNVEV (reference sequence). CDR3 sequence reads: CASSFHDSRSNTQYF. In DNA, the CDR3 is TGTGCCAGCAGTTTTCACGACAGCCGTTCAAATACGCAGTATTTT.

The V gene is TRBV5-1, the J gene TRBJ1-5, with D hard to call. V was clipped by 4 bases and J by 4 bases, with 12 bases between them. The CDR3 spans 14 residues. Germline V CDR1 and CDR2: SGHRS, YFSETQ. CDR3 sequence (DNA): TGCGCCAGCAGCACCGGACTCGGAAATCAGCCCCAGCATTTT. Protein product: CASSTGLGNQPQHF. The entire variable domain, with the rest obtained from reference TRBV5-1 and TRBJ1-5, is as follows: KAGVTQTPRYLIKTRGQQVTLSCSPISGHRSVSWYQQTPGQGLQFLFEYFSETQRNKGNFPGRFSGRQFSNSRSEMNVSTLELGDSALYLCASSTGLGNQPQHFGDGTRLSIL.

The chain links TRBV7-9 to TRBJ2-2; 9 bases map to TRBD1. CDR1 SEHNR and CDR2 FQNEAQ come from the germline V gene (reference sequence). Trimming at V came to 10 bases and at J to 2 bases, leaving 11 bases not matched to a gene. The CDR3 runs to 16 residues. The CDR3 DNA reads as TGTGCCACCCTCCTCGACAGGGGGGGCAACACCGGGGAGCTGTTTTTT. It is translated as CATLLDRGGNTGELFF.

CDR3 nucleotide sequence: TGTGCCAGCAGCTTATCCGCAGGGCTGGGAGAAAAACTGTTTTTT. It translates to CASSLSAGLGEKLFF. The V and J genes are TRBV7-9 and TRBJ1-4; a weak D match, TRBD1 (5 bases). The CDR3 is 15 amino acids. Germline V gene data show CDR1 as SEHNR and CDR2 as FQNEAQ (reference sequence). V lost 2 bases and J lost 8, with 15 bases in between.

The V call is TRBV2, the J call TRBJ1-2, with 7 bases aligning to TRBD1. This CDR3 is built from 13 residues. Per germline, CDR1 SNHLY and CDR2 FYNNEI. After removal of 2 bases from V and 6 bases from J, the junction contained 3 bases not matched to a gene. The CDR3 DNA is TGTGCCAGCAGTGAAAAAGGGGGCCATGGCTACACCTTC. Translating it yields CASSEKGGHGYTF. Using reference TRBV2 and TRBJ1-2 for the parts outside the CDR3, the full variable domain is EPEVTQTPSHQVTQMGQEVILRCVPISNHLYFYWYRQILGQKVEFLVSFYNNEISEKSEIFDDQFSVERPDGSNFTLKIRSTKLEDSAMYFCASSEKGGHGYTFGSGTRLTVV.

This clone was seen only a few times. This rearrangement joins TRBV4-1 to TRBJ1-5, with TRBD1 as a possible D gene (6 bases). Germline V gene sequence: CDR1 MGHRA, CDR2 YSYEKL. This CDR3 is built from 15 residues. V was cut by 4 bases and J by 4 bases, with 14 bases left in between. CDR3 in DNA: TGCGCCAGCAGCCTCGGGGTGGGGGCTAATCAGCCCCAGCATTTT. This codes for CASSLGVGANQPQHF.

This rearrangement joins TRBV9 to TRBJ2-3, with 10 bases fitting TRBD2. The CDR3 extends over 17 amino acids. Per the germline V gene, CDR1 is SGDLS and CDR2 is YYNGEE. V lost 3 bases and J lost 2; bases outside the gene matches: 9. The CDR3 nucleotides read TGTGCCAGCAGCGGGGGGAGGACTAGCGGCTCCACAGATACGCAGTATTTT. This encodes CASSGGRTSGSTDTQYF.

CDR3 protein: CASSPQEEHTEAFF. CDR3 DNA: TGTGCCAGCTCACCGCAGGAAGAGCACACTGAAGCTTTCTTT. The rearrangement joins TRBV18 to TRBJ1-1; D is uncertain. V dropped 3 bases and J dropped 3 bases, with 11 bases sitting between them. The length of the CDR3 is 14 residues. CDR1 and CDR2 (germline): KGHSH, LQKENI.